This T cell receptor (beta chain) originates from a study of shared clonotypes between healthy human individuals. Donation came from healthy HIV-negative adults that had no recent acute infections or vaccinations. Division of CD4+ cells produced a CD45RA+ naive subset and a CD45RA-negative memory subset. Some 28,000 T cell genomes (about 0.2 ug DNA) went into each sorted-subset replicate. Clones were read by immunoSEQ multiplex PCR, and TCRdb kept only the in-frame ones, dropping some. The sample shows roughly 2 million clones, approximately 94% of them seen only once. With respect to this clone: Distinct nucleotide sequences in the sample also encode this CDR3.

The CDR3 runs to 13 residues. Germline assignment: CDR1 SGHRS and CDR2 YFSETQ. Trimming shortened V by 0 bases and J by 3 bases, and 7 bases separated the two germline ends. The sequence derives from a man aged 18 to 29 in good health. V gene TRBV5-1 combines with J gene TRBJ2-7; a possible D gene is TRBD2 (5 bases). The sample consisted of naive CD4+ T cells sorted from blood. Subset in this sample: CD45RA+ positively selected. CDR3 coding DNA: TGCGCCAGCAGCTTGGGACGGGACTACGAGCAGTACTTC. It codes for CASSLGRDYEQYF. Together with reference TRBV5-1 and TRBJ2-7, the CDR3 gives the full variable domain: KAGVTQTPRYLIKTRGQQVTLSCSPISGHRSVSWYQQTPGQGLQFLFEYFSETQRNKGNFPGRFSGRQFSNSRSEMNVSTLELGDSALYLCASSLGRDYEQYFGPGTRLTVT.